The 9 T cell receptor beta chains below were found in one sample sequenced in a study of T cells in Graves' hyperthyroidism and ophthalmopathy. The TCR beta CDR3 regions underwent amplification using RNA transcripts as the source. A set of HTBI primers served as the primers for a first-round RT-PCR of the TCR CDR3. TCRdb re-derived calls from the multiplex PCR reads in MiXCR, one entry per CDR3 protein. The sample lists about 530,000 distinct CDR3 sequences; 17% were seen once. Source material: blood. These receptors came from a woman under 30 with Graves' ophthalmopathy.

The chain employs TRBV6-1 and TRBJ2-1; TRBD2 aligns across 7 bases. This CDR3 region has 16 residues. The ends lost 3 bases at V and 5 bases at J; junction bases unmatched: 10. Germline V gene data show CDR1 as MNHNS and CDR2 as SASEGT. The CDR3 DNA reads TGTGCCAGCAGTGACACGCCGGGAGGCCCACACAATGAGCAGTTCTTC. This encodes CASSDTPGGPHNEQFF.

The chain joins TRBV19 to TRBJ2-6, with D unclear. CDR1 and CDR2 from the germline V gene are LNHDA and SQIVND (reference sequence). Between the trimmed V and J ends, which lost 4 bases and 2 bases, there was a span of 18 bases. CDR3 size: 18 residues. The CDR3 DNA follows: TGTGCCAGTAGTACCCCTGATAGAACTCGGCCTGGGGCCAACGTCCTGACTTTC. It translates to CASSTPDRTRPGANVLTF.

This clonotype appeared many times. The CDR3 loop is CAWSDSGHTQYF. CDR3 nucleotide sequence: TGTGCCTGGAGCGATAGCGGGCATACGCAGTATTTT. The chain employs TRBV30 and TRBJ2-3; TRBD2 agrees at 7 bases. V gave up 3 bases and J gave up 7 bases; unmatched junction bases: 4. Per germline, CDR1 GTSNPN and CDR2 SVGIG (reference sequence). The CDR3 loop spans 12 amino acids.

The chain uses TRBV5-4 and TRBJ2-3, with 10 nucleotides matching TRBD2. This CDR3 has 15 amino acids. The V gene end was trimmed by 5 bases and the J gene end by 4 bases; junction bases not matched to a gene: 7. Germline V lookup: CDR1 SGHNT, CDR2 YYREEE (reference sequence). The CDR3 sequence is CASRVAGGRADTQYF. In nucleotides, the CDR3 is TGTGCCAGCAGGGTAGCGGGAGGCCGGGCAGATACGCAGTATTTT.

In its sample, this clonotype was seen many times. V usage is TRBV28 and J usage is TRBJ1-1; D gene ambiguous. CDR3 size: 14 residues. Trimming shortened V by 4 bases and J by 6 bases, and 15 bases separated the two germline ends. Germline CDR1 and CDR2: MDHEN and SYDVKM. This chain's CDR3 is CASSSSSTRAEAFF. DNA of the CDR3: TGTGCCAGCAGTTCATCGTCCACCCGGGCTGAAGCTTTCTTT.

This clonotype was seen more than once but under ten times. V is TRBV5-1 and J is TRBJ1-4; a weak D match, TRBD1 (5 bases). Germline V CDR1 and CDR2: SGHRS, YFSETQ. The V end was cut by 1 base, the J end by 8 bases, with 9 bases between. The CDR3 is made up of 13 amino acids. Here the CDR3 DNA reads TGCGCCAGCAGCTTGAGTGGGGGGGAAAAACTGTTTTTT. Translating it yields CASSLSGGEKLFF.

This clonotype was picked up a small number of times. This chain uses TRBV11-1 with TRBJ2-2; 10 bases line up with TRBD2. The germline CDR1 and CDR2 sequences are SGHAT and FQDESV (reference sequence). The junction had 10 bases not matched to a gene; V was cut back by 5 bases and J by 7 bases. The CDR3 spans 16 residues. CDR3 DNA sequence: TGTGCCAGCAGCCCCGGACTAGCGGATTTGTTCGGGGAGCTGTTTTTT. Residues: CASSPGLADLFGELFF.

Ten or more counts support this clonotype. The chain carries TRBV3-1 and TRBJ1-2; 8 bases fit TRBD1. Germline V gene lookup returns CDR1 LGHDT and CDR2 YNNKEL (reference sequence). The CDR3 spans 13 residues. The junction had 2 bases not matched to a gene; V was cut back by 1 base and J by 7 bases. The CDR3 DNA sequence: TGTGCCAGCAGCCAAGGACAGGGGCTTGGCTACACCTTC. It codes for CASSQGQGLGYTF.

Written as DNA, the CDR3 is TGTGCCAGCAGCGATCTACCAGGGCTGGGGGAGACCCAGTACTTC. Encoded protein: CASSDLPGLGETQYF. The V call is TRBV7-6, the J call TRBJ2-5; tentative D call: TRBD1 (5 bases). V lost 5 bases, J lost 5 bases, and 18 bases lay in between. In germline, CDR1 is SGHVS, CDR2 FNYEAQ. CDR3 length: 15 amino acids.